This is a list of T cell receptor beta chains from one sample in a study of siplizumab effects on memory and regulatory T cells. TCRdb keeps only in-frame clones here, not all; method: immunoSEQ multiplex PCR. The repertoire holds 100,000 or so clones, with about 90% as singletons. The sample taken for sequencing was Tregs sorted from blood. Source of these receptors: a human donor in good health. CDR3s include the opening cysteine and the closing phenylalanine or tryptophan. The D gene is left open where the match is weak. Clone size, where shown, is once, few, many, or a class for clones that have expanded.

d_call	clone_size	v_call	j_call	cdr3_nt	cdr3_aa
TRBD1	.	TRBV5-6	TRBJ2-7	TGTGCCAGCAGCTCCCCCAGGGGACAGGCGAGGAGCTCCTACGAGCAGTACTTC	CASSSPRGQARSSYEQYF
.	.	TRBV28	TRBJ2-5	TGTGCCAGCAGTTTAGGGAGGGGGGCCCTCCAAGAGACCCAGTACTTC	CASSLGRGALQETQYF
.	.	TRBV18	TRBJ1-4	TGTGCCAGCTCCTCGATGGGTGAAAAACTGTTTTTT	CASSSMGEKLFF
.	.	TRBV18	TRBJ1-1	TGTGCCAGCTCACCAACACTGGTCGGAACGGTAGAAGCTTTCTTT	CASSPTLVGTVEAFF
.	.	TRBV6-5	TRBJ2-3	TGTGCCAGCAGTTACTCTTTTAGATACACAGATACGCAGTATTTT	CASSYSFRYTDTQYF
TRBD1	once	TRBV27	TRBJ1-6	TGTGCCAGCAGTAGGGACAGGCGAGATGCACCCCTCCACTTT	CASSRDRRDAPLHF
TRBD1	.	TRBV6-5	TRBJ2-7	TGTGCCAGCAGCCGCTTCCGGGACAGGGACGAGCAGTACTTC	CASSRFRDRDEQYF
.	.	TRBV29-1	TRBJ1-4	TGCAGCGTAAGGGGAAACAACCCAACTAATGAAAAACTGTTTTTT	CSVRGNNPTNEKLFF
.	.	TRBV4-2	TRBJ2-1	TGTGCCAGCAGCCAAGCCGGACCACTTTACAATGAGCAGTTCTTC	CASSQAGPLYNEQFF
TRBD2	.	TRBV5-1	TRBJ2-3	TGCGCCAGCAGCCCGAAACTAGCGGGAAGCACAGATACGCAGTATTTT	CASSPKLAGSTDTQYF
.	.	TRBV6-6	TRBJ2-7	TGTGCCAGCAGCCAAGCCCCCGGAGGCCCCTACGAGCAGTACTTC	CASSQAPGGPYEQYF
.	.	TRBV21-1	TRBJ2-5	TGTGCCAGCAGCAAAGATCGGGGGAGGCTAGAGACCCAGTACTTC	CASSKDRGRLETQYF
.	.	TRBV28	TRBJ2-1	TGTGCCACCCGCCGCCCGGGAAAGGACGATGAGCAGTTCTTC	CATRRPGKDDEQFF
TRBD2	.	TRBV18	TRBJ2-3	TGTGCCAGCTCACCGGCGGCGGGAGTAGCAGATACGCAGTATTTT	CASSPAAGVADTQYF
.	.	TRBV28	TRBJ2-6	TGTGCCAGCAGTTTCTCTGGGGCTGGGGCCAACGTCCTGACTTTC	CASSFSGAGANVLTF
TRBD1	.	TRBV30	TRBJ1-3	TGTGCCTGGTACCCCCACGGACAGGGGAAAGGAAACACCATATATTTT	CAWYPHGQGKGNTIYF
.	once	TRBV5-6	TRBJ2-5	TGTGCCAGCAGCTTCTTAGAAGGGTCCAAAGAGACCCAGTACTTC	CASSFLEGSKETQYF
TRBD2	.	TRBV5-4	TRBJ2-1	TGTGCCAGCAGCTCAACTAGCGGGAGTTCCTACAATGAGCAGTTCTTC	CASSSTSGSSYNEQFF
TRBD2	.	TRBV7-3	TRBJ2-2	TGTGCCAGCAGCTCTAGCGGGGAGAACACCGGGGAGCTGTTTTTT	CASSSSGENTGELFF
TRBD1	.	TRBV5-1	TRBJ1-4	TGCGCCAGCAGCTCCCAGGGGGCGCGGGAAGAAAAACTGTTTTTT	CASSSQGAREEKLFF
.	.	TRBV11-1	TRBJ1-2	TGTGCCAGCAGTAATAGAGGCGGTTATGGCTACACCTTC	CASSNRGGYGYTF
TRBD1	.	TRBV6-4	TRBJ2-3	TGTGCCAGCAGTGTGACAGGGGGCGCGGATACGCAGTATTTT	CASSVTGGADTQYF
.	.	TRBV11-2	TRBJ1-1	TGTGCCAGCAGCTTCTCTAAAGGGCGGAACACTGAAGCTTTCTTT	CASSFSKGRNTEAFF
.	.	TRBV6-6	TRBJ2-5	TGTGCCAGCAGTTACGGAGGGCGGGCAGAGACCCAGTACTTC	CASSYGGRAETQYF
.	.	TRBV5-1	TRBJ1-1	TGCGCCAGCAGCTTGGAGGATGGGGCGAAGTCTGAAGCTTTCTTT	CASSLEDGAKSEAFF
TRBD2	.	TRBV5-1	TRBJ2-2	TGCGCCAGCAGCTTGGTACTAGCGGGAGGACTTAACACCGGGGAGCTGTTTTTT	CASSLVLAGGLNTGELFF
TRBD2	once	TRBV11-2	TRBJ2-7	TGTGCCAGCAGCATCGGGACTATCCGCTATTCCGAGCAGTACTTC	CASSIGTIRYSEQYF
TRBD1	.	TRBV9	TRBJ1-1	TGTGCCAGCAGCGTAGGACAGGGGGACATACGGGCTTTCTTT	CASSVGQGDIRAFF
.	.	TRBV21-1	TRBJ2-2	TGTGCCAGCAGCAAAGGTGGGCCGGGACCGACGAACACCGGGGAGCTGTTTTTT	CASSKGGPGPTNTGELFF
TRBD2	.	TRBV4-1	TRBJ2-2	TGCGCCAGCAGCCAAGAGCGGGTAGCGGGCACCGGGGAGCTGTTTTTT	CASSQERVAGTGELFF
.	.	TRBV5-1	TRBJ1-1	TGCGCCAGCAGCTTAGAAACAGGGAACACTGAAGCTTTCTTT	CASSLETGNTEAFF
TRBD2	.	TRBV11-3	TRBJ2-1	TGTGCCAGCAGCCACGGGACTAGCGGATACAATGAGCAGTTCTTC	CASSHGTSGYNEQFF
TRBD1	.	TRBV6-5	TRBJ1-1	TGTGCCAGCAAACCGGGACAGGGGTTTGGGACTGAAGCTTTCTTT	CASKPGQGFGTEAFF
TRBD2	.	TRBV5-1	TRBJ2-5	TGCGCCAGCAGCTTGGAGACGGGAGGGGGGACCCAGTACTTC	CASSLETGGGTQYF
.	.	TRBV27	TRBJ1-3	TGTGCCAGCAGTTCTGTTGGAAGAGACACCATATATTTT	CASSSVGRDTIYF
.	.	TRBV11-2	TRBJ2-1	TGTGCCAGCATTATAAGCGGCTCCAGCTCCTACAATGAGCAGTTCTTC	CASIISGSSSYNEQFF
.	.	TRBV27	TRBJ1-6	TGTGCCAGCAGTCACGCTCCCGAATGGAATTCACCCCTCCACTTT	CASSHAPEWNSPLHF
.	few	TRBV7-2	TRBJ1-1	TGTGCCAGCAGCACCCCTAACCGCAACACTGAAGCTTTCTTT	CASSTPNRNTEAFF
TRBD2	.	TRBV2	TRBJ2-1	TGTGCCAGCAGTCTCGGACTAGCGGGAGGGCCTTTGAATGAGCAGTTCTTC	CASSLGLAGGPLNEQFF
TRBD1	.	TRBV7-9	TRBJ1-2	TGTGCCAGCAACCCCACAGGGGGGGACTATGGCTACACCTTC	CASNPTGGDYGYTF
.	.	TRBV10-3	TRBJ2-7	TGTGCCATCAGCGCACTAGGCGAGCAGTACTTC	CAISALGEQYF
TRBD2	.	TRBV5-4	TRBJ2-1	TGTGCCAGCAGCTTGGCACAACTAGCGGGAGATTTTTCCTACAATGAGCAGTTCTTC	CASSLAQLAGDFSYNEQFF
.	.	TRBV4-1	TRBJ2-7	TGCGCCAGCAGCCGTGACAGCCTTTACGAGCAGTACTTC	CASSRDSLYEQYF
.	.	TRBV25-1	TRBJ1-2	TGTGCCAGCAGTGTCCGACAGAACTATGGCTACACCTTC	CASSVRQNYGYTF
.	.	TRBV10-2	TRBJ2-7	TGCGCCAGCAGTGAGTCGACTCGGCAGTACACCTACGAGCAGTACTTC	CASSESTRQYTYEQYF
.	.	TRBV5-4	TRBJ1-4	TGTGCCAGCAGCTCTACCCCCGGATTGGATGAAAAACTGTTTTTT	CASSSTPGLDEKLFF
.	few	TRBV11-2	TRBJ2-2	TGTGCCAGCAGCGTGCCCGGCGAGGCACAACCCGGGGAGCTGTTTTTT	CASSVPGEAQPGELFF
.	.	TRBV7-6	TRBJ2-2	TGTGCCAGCAGCTCCAGGGGTAATTTAGGCGGGGAGCTGTTTTTT	CASSSRGNLGGELFF
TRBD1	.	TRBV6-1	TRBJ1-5	TGTGCCAGCAGTACGGGACAGGTTCTTATTCAGCCCCAGCATTTT	CASSTGQVLIQPQHF
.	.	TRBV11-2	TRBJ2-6	TGTGCCAGCAGCTTTTATGGCTCTGGGGCCAACGTCCTGACTTTC	CASSFYGSGANVLTF
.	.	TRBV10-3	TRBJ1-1	TGTGCCACCAAAGCAGTAGAGAACACTGAAGCTTTCTTT	CATKAVENTEAFF
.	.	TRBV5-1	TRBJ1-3	TGCGCCAGCAGCTTACCCACGTCGGACGCTGGGGGAAACACCATATATTTT	CASSLPTSDAGGNTIYF
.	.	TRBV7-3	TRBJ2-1	TGTGCCAGCAGTTTTGACGGGAGACTGAACAATGAGCAGTTCTTC	CASSFDGRLNNEQFF
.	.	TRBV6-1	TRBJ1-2	TGTGCCAGCAGCTATCCTGCTTTCGATGGCTACACCTTC	CASSYPAFDGYTF
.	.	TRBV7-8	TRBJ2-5	TGTGCCAGCAGCTTTTTTCTGAGGGAGACCCAGTACTTC	CASSFFLRETQYF
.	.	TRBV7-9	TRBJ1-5	TGTGCCAGCAGCCAAGATAGCAATCAGCCCCAGCATTTT	CASSQDSNQPQHF
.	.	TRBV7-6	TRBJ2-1	TGTGCCAGCAGCTTCATCGGCCTCTTCGATGAGCAGTTCTTC	CASSFIGLFDEQFF
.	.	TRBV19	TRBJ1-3	TGTGCCAGTAGTTTGGTCTCGGGGTCTGGAAACACCATATATTTT	CASSLVSGSGNTIYF